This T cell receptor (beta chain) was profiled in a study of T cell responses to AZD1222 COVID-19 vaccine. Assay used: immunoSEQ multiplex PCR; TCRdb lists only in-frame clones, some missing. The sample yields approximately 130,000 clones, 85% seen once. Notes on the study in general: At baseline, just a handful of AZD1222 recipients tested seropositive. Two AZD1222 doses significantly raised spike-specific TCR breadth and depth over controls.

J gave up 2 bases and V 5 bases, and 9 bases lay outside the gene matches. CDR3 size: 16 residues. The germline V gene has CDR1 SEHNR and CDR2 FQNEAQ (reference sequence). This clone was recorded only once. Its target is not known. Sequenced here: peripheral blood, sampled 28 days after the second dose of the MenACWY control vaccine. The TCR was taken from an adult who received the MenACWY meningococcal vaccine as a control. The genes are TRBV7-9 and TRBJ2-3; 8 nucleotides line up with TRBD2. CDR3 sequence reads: CASSPSLAAATDTQYF. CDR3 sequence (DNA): TGTGCCAGCAGCCCCTCACTAGCGGCTGCCACAGATACGCAGTATTTT.